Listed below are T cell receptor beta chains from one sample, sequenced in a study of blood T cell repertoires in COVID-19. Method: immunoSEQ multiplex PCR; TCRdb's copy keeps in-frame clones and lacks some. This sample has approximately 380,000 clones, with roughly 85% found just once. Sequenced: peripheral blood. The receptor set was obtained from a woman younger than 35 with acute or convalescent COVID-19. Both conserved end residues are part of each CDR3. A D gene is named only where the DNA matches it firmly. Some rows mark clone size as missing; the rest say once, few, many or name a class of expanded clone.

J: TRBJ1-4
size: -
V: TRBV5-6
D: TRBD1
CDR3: CASSWGQGNSRDEKLFF
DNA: TGTGCCAGCAGCTGGGGACAGGGAAATTCAAGGGATGAAAAACTGTTTTTT

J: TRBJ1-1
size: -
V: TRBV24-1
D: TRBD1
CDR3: CATSELDRGFPKNTEAFF
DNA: TGTGCCACCAGTGAATTAGACAGGGGCTTCCCTAAGAACACTGAAGCTTTCTTT

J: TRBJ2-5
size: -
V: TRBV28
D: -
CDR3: CASSYRDLTGGQYF
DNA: TGTGCCAGCAGTTACCGGGACCTCACCGGGGGCCAGTACTTC

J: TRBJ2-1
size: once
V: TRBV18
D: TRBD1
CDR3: CASSPPGQNYNEQFF
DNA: TGTGCCAGCTCACCACCGGGACAGAACTACAATGAGCAGTTCTTC

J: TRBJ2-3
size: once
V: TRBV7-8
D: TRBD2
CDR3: CASSLWGGRTDTQYF
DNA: TGTGCCAGCAGCTTATGGGGGGGGAGGACAGATACGCAGTATTTT

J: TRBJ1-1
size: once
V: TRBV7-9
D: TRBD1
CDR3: CASSRQGAQRSTEAFF
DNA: TGTGCCAGCAGCAGACAGGGGGCGCAACGAAGTACTGAAGCTTTCTTT

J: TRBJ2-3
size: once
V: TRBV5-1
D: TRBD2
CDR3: CASRRLAGTDTQYF
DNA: TGCGCCAGCAGGAGGCTAGCGGGGACAGATACGCAGTATTTT

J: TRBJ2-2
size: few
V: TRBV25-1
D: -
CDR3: CASIPTISGTGELFF
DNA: TGTGCCAGTATACCAACGATCTCGGGAACCGGGGAGCTGTTTTTT

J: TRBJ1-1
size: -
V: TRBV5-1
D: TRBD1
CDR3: CASSLTGEEAFF
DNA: TGCGCCAGCAGCTTGACAGGGGAGGAAGCTTTCTTT

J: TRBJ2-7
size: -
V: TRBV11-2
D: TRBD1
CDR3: CASSLGQGAYEQYF
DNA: TGTGCCAGCAGCTTAGGACAGGGGGCCTACGAGCAGTACTTC

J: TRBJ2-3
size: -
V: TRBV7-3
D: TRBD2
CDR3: CASSLGRRGGTDTQYF
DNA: TGTGCCAGCAGCTTAGGACGGCGGGGGGGCACAGATACGCAGTATTTT

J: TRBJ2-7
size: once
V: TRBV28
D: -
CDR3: CASRGGQTSSYEQYF
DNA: TGTGCCAGCAGGGGGGGACAGACGAGCTCCTACGAGCAGTACTTC

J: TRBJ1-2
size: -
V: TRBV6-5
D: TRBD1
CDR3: CASSIADRVKGYTF
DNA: TGTGCCAGCAGTATAGCGGACAGGGTCAAAGGCTACACCTTC

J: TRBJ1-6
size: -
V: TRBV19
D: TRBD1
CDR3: CASGQGASPGGSPLHF
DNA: TGTGCCAGTGGACAGGGGGCCTCTCCCGGAGGATCACCCCTCCACTTT

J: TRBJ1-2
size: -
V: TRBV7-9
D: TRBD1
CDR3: CASSTGQGGPGGYTF
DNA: TGTGCCAGCAGCACTGGACAGGGGGGACCTGGTGGCTACACCTTC

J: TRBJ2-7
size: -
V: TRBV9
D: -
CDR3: CASSVEGSGIYEQYF
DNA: TGTGCCAGCAGCGTAGAGGGTAGCGGAATTTACGAGCAGTACTTC

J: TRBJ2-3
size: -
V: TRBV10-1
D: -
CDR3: CASSDPSYGEESTDTQYF
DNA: TGCGCCAGCAGTGATCCAAGCTATGGAGAGGAGAGCACAGATACGCAGTATTTT

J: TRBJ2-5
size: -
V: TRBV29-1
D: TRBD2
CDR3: CSVSRGGRETQYF
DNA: TGCAGCGTTTCACGCGGGGGGAGGGAGACCCAGTACTTC

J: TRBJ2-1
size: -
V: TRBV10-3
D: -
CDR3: CAIRLRDTYNEQFF
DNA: TGTGCCATACGGCTCCGGGACACATACAATGAGCAGTTCTTC

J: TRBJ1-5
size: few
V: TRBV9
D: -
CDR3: CASSSAPGQPQHF
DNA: TGTGCCAGCAGCTCAGCGCCCGGTCAGCCCCAGCATTTT

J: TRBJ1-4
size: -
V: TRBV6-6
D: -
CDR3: CASRARLEKLFF
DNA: TGTGCCAGCAGAGCCAGACTTGAAAAACTGTTTTTT

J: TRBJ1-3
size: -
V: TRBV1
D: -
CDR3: CTSSQDRGISGNTIYF
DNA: TGCACCAGCAGCCAAGATCGAGGGATCTCTGGAAACACCATATATTTT

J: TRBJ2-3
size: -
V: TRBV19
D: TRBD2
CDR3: CASSAIAGVIDTQYF
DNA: TGTGCCAGTAGTGCCATAGCGGGAGTTATAGATACGCAGTATTTT

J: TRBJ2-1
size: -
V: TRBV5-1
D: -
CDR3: CASSPIYREHEQFF
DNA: TGCGCCAGCAGCCCCATCTACAGGGAACATGAGCAGTTCTTC

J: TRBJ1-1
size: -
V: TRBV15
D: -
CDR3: CATNLQEGVNTEAFF
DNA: TGTGCCACCAACCTCCAGGAGGGCGTAAACACTGAAGCTTTCTTT

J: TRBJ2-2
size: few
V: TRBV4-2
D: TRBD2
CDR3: CASSQLTSGRNTGELFF
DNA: TGTGCCAGCAGCCAATTGACTAGCGGGAGAAACACCGGGGAGCTGTTTTTT

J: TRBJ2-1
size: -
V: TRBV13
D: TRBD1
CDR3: CASSFRTGVTNEQFF
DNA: TGTGCCAGCAGCTTCAGGACAGGGGTAACCAATGAGCAGTTCTTC